This TCR beta chain was sequenced in a study of blood T cell repertoires in COVID-19. Across the whole study: Whether acute or convalescent, the COVID-19 samples came from the United States, Italy and Spain. Sources were T cells, B-cell-depleted T cells, or PBMCs; the material itself was cDNA or gDNA.

Under the authors' procedure: Amplifying reference gene primers gave estimates of nucleated cell counts. TCRdb's copy holds only in-frame clones and misses some; the assay was immunoSEQ multiplex PCR. V, J and clone size derive from that table, while D and trimming were established from the DNA sequence. The table records around 94,000 clones, 84% of them present only once. This CDR3 is 15 amino acids long. CDR1 and CDR2 from the germline V gene are SGHRS and YFSETQ. V was clipped by 1 base and J by 3 bases; unmatched bases: 2. Sequences were obtained from peripheral blood. This TCR was sampled from a man aged 55-75 years with acute or convalescent COVID-19. This chain connects TRBV5-1 to TRBJ1-5, with 9 bases matching TRBD1. CDR3 in DNA: TGCGCCAGCAGCTTGACAGGGGGCCCCAATCAGCCCCAGCATTTT. This sequence encodes CASSLTGGPNQPQHF. Variable domain in full (rest from reference TRBV5-1 and TRBJ1-5): KAGVTQTPRYLIKTRGQQVTLSCSPISGHRSVSWYQQTPGQGLQFLFEYFSETQRNKGNFPGRFSGRQFSNSRSEMNVSTLELGDSALYLCASSLTGGPNQPQHFGDGTRLSIL.